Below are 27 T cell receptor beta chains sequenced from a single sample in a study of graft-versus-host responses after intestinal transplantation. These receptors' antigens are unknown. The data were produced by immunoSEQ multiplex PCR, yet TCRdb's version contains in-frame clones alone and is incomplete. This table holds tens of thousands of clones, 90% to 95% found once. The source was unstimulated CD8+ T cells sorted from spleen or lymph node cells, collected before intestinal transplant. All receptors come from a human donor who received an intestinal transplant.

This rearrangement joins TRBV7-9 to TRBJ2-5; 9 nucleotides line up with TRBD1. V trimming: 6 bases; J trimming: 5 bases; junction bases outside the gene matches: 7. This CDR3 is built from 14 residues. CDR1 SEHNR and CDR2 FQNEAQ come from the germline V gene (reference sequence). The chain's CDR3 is CASRNTGGQETQYF. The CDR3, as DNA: TGTGCCAGCAGGAACACAGGGGGCCAGGAGACCCAGTACTTC.

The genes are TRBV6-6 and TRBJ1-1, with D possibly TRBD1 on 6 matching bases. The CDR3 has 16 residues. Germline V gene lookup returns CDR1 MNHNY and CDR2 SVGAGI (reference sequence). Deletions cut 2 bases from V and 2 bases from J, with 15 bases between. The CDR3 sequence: CASSYKIAGVNTEAFF. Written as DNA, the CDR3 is TGTGCCAGCAGTTACAAGATAGCAGGGGTTAACACTGAAGCTTTCTTT.

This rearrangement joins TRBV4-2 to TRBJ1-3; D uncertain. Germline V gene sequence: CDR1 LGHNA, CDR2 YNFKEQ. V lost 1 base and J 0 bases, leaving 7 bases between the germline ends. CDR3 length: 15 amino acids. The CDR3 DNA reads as TGTGCCAGCAGCCAAGTGAGGGACTCTGGAAACACCATATATTTT. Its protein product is CASSQVRDSGNTIYF.

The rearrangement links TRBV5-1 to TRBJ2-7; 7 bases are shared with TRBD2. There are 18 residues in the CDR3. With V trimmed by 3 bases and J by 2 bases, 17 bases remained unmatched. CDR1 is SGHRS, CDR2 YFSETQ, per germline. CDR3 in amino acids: CASSSGRRDLAETYEQYF. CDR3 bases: TGCGCCAGCAGCTCGGGTCGCAGGGATCTAGCGGAAACCTACGAGCAGTACTTC. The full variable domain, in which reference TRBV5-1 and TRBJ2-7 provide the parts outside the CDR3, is KAGVTQTPRYLIKTRGQQVTLSCSPISGHRSVSWYQQTPGQGLQFLFEYFSETQRNKGNFPGRFSGRQFSNSRSEMNVSTLELGDSALYLCASSSGRRDLAETYEQYFGPGTRLTVT.

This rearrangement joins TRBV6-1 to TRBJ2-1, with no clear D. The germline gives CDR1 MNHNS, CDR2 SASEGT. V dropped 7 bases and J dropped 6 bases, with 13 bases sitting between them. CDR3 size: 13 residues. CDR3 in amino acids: CASKRPFGNEQFF. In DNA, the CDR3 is TGTGCCAGCAAGAGGCCGTTTGGCAATGAGCAGTTCTTC.

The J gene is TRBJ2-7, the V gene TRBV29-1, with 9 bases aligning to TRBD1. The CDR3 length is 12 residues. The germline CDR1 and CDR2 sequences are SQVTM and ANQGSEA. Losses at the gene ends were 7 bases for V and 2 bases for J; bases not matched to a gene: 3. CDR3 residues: CSANRGPYEQYF. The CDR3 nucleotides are TGCAGCGCAAACAGGGGGCCCTACGAGCAGTACTTC.

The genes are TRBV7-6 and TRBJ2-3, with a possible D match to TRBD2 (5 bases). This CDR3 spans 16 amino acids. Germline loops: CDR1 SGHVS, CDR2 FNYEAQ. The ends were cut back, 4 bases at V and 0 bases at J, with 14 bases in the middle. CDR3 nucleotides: TGTGCCAGCAGCTCCACTTGGCGGGCGAGCACAGATACGCAGTATTTT. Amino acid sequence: CASSSTWRASTDTQYF.

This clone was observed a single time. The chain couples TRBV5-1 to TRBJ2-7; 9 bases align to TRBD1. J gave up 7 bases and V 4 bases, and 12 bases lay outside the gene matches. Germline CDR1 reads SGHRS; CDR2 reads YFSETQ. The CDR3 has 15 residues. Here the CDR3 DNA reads TGCGCCAGCAGCACGCGGACAGGGGCCACCCCGGAGCAGTACTTC. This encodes CASSTRTGATPEQYF. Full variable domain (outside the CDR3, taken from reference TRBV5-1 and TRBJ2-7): KAGVTQTPRYLIKTRGQQVTLSCSPISGHRSVSWYQQTPGQGLQFLFEYFSETQRNKGNFPGRFSGRQFSNSRSEMNVSTLELGDSALYLCASSTRTGATPEQYFGPGTRLTVT.

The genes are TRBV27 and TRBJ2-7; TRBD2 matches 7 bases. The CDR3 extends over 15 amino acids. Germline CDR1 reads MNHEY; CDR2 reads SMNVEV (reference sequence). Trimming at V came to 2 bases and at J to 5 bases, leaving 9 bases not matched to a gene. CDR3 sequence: CASSLGAGPPHEQYF. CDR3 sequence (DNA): TGTGCCAGCAGTTTAGGAGCGGGACCTCCCCACGAGCAGTACTTC.

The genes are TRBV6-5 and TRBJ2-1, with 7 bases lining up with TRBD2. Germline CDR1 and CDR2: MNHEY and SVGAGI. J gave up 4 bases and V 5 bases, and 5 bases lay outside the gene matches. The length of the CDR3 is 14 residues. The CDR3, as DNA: TGTGCCAGCAGTAAGGCTAGCGGTTACAATGAGCAGTTCTTC. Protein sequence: CASSKASGYNEQFF.

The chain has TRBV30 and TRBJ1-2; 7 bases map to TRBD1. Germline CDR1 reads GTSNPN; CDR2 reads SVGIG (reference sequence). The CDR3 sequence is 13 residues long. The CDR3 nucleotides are TGTGGCGGGACAGCTAATTCTAACTATGGCTACACCTTC. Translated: CGGTANSNYGYTF.

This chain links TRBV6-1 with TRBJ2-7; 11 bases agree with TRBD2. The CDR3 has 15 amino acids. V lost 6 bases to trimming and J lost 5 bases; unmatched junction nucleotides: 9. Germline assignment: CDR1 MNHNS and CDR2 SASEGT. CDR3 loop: CASRPVSGGADEQYF. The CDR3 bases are TGTGCCAGCAGGCCGGTTAGCGGGGGGGCCGACGAGCAGTACTTC.

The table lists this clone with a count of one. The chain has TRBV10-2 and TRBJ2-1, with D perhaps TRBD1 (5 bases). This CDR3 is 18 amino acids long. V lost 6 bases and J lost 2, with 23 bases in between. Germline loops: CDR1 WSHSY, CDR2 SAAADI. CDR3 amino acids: CASSDVRMGLITYNEQFF. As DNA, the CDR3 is TGCGCCAGCAGCGATGTGAGGATGGGGCTAATCACCTACAATGAGCAGTTCTTC.

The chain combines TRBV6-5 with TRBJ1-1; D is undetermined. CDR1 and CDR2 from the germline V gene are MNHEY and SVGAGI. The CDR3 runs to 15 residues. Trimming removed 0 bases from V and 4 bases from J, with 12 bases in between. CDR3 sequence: CASSYSEGSSTEAFF. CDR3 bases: TGTGCCAGCAGTTACTCTGAGGGTTCGAGCACTGAAGCTTTCTTT.

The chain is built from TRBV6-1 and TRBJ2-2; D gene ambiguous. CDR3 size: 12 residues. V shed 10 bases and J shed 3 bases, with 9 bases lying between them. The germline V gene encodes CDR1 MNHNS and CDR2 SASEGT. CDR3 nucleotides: TGTGCCACCGACACCGACACCGGGGAGCTGTTTTTT. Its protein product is CATDTDTGELFF.

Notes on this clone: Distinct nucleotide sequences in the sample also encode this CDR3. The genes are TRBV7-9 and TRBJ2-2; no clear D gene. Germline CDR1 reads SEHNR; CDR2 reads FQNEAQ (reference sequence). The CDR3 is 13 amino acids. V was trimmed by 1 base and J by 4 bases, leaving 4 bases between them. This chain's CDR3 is CASSLGGTGELFF. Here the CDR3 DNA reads TGTGCCAGCAGCTTAGGCGGCACCGGGGAGCTGTTTTTT.

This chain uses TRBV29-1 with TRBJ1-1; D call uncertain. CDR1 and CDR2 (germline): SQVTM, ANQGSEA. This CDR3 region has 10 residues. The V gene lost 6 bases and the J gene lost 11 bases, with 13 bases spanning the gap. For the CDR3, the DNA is TGCAGCGTGTACCAGGATTGCGCTTTCTTT. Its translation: CSVYQDCAFF.

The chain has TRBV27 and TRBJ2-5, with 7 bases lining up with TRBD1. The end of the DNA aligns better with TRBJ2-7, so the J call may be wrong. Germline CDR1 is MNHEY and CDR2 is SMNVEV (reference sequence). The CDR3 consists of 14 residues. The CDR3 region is CASSHRGLALEQYF. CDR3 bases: TGTGCCAGCAGTCACAGGGGTTTGGCCCTCGAGCAGTACTTC.

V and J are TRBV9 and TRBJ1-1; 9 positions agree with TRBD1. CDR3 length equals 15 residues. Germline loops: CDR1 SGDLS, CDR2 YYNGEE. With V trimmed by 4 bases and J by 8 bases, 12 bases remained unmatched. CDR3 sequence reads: CASSPQNTGGEEAFF. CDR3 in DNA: TGTGCCAGCAGCCCCCAAAATACAGGGGGCGAGGAAGCTTTCTTT.

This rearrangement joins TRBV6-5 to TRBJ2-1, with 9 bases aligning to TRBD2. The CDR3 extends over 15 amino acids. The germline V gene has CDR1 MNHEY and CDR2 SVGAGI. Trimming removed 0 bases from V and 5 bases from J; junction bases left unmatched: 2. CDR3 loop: CASSYSGLADNEQFF. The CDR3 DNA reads TGTGCCAGCAGTTACTCGGGACTAGCCGACAATGAGCAGTTCTTC.

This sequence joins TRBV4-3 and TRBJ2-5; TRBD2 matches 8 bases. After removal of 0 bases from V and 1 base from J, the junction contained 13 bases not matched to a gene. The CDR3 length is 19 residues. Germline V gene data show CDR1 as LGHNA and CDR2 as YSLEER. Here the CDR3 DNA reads TGCGCCAGCAGCCAAGAACGCATGCGGGGGGCTCTCACCCAAGAGACCCAGTACTTC. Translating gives CASSQERMRGALTQETQYF.

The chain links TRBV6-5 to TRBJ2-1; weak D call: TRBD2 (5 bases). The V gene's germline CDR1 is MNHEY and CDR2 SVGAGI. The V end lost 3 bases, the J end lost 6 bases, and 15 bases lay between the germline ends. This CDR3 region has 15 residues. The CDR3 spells CASSYSSPKPNEQFF. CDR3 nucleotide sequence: TGTGCCAGCAGTTATTCTAGCCCCAAACCCAATGAGCAGTTCTTC.

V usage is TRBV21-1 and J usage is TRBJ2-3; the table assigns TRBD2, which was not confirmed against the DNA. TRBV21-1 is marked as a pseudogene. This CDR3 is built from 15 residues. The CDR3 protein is CASRRPSRCTDTQYF. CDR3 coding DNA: TGTGCCAGCAGACGTCCTAGCAGATGCACAGATACGCAGTATTTT.

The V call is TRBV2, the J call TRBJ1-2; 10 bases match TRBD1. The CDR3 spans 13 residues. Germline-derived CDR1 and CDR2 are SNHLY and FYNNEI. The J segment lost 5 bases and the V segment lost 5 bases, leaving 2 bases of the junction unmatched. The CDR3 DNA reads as TGTGCCAGCAGTCCGGGACAGGGGTATGGCTACACCTTC. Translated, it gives CASSPGQGYGYTF. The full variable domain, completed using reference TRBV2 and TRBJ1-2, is EPEVTQTPSHQVTQMGQEVILRCVPISNHLYFYWYRQILGQKVEFLVSFYNNEISEKSEIFDDQFSVERPDGSNFTLKIRSTKLEDSAMYFCASSPGQGYGYTFGSGTRLTVV.

This CDR3 reads CASSLDKNYGYTF. CDR3 nucleotides: TGTGCCAGCAGCTTGGACAAAAACTATGGCTACACCTTC. The gene calls are TRBV7-9 and TRBJ1-2, with D possibly TRBD1 on 5 matching bases. The CDR3 covers 13 residues. Trimming stripped 3 bases from V and 2 bases from J, with 7 bases between. In germline, CDR1 is SEHNR, CDR2 FQNEAQ (reference sequence).

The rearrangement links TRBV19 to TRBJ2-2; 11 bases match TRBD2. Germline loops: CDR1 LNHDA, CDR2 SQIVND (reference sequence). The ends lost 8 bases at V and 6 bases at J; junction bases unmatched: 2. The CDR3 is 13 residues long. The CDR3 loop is CASASGRPGELFF. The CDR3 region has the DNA TGTGCCAGTGCTAGCGGGAGGCCCGGGGAGCTGTTTTTT.

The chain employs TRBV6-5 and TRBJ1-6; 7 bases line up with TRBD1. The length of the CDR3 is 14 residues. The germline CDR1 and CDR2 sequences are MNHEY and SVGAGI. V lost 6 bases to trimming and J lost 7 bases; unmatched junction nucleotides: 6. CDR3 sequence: CASRPTGDNSPLHF. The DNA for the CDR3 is TGTGCCAGCAGACCTACAGGGGACAATTCACCCCTCCACTTT.